One sample yielded the 23 T cell receptor beta chains listed below, sequenced in a study of cytomegalovirus exposure and HLA in healthy donors. Clones were sequenced by immunoSEQ multiplex PCR, and TCRdb holds only the in-frame ones, with some missing. The sample shows 130,000 or so clones, around nine tenths of them seen only once. Sequences were obtained from PBMCs. These receptors were collected from a woman between 18 and 30 years old in good health and CMV-seronegative.

CDR3 sequence: CASSHSREQFF. The CDR3 region has the DNA TGTGCCAGCAGCCACAGTCGCGAGCAGTTCTTC. J is TRBJ2-1 and V is TRBV7-8; D is uncertain. The CDR3 is 11 residues long. Trimming took off 5 bases at V and 10 bases at J, with 9 bases between the two ends. Germline loops: CDR1 SGHVS, CDR2 FQNEAQ. The variable domain in full, completed from reference TRBV7-8 and TRBJ2-1, reads GAGVSQSPRYKVAKRGQDVALRCDPISGHVSLFWYQQALGQGPEFLTYFQNEAQLDKSGLPSDRFFAERPEGSVSTLKIQRTQQEDSAVYLCASSHSREQFFGPGTRLTVL.

The chain is built from TRBV27 and TRBJ1-2; TRBD1 agrees at 8 bases. Germline V lookup: CDR1 MNHEY, CDR2 SMNVEV (reference sequence). CDR3 size: 17 residues. Trimming cost V 2 bases and J 4 bases; bases outside gene matches: 12. CDR3 region: CASSLRGQGRGSYGYTF. The CDR3 DNA sequence: TGTGCCAGCAGTTTACGAGGACAGGGAAGAGGGAGCTATGGCTACACCTTC.

This chain connects TRBV30 to TRBJ2-1, with 8 bases that match TRBD1. The junction had 11 bases not matched to a gene; V was cut back by 1 base and J by 0 bases. Per germline, CDR1 GTSNPN and CDR2 SVGIG (reference sequence). The length of the CDR3 is 18 residues. CDR3 in amino acids: CAWSAQNRDRYSYNEQFF. The CDR3 nucleotides are TGTGCCTGGAGTGCGCAAAATAGGGACAGGTACTCCTACAATGAGCAGTTCTTC.

The sample holds a few counts of this clone. The chain is built from TRBV6-5 and TRBJ1-2; 8 bases fit TRBD1. V lost 4 bases and J lost 4; bases outside the gene matches: 8. CDR1 MNHEY and CDR2 SVGAGI come from the germline V gene. The CDR3 is made up of 15 amino acids. In DNA form, the CDR3 reads TGTGCCAGCAGTTCACGGACAGGGTATCCCTATGGCTACACCTTC. It is translated as CASSSRTGYPYGYTF.

V and J are TRBV2 and TRBJ1-6; D may be TRBD1 (6 bases). The germline V and J ends were trimmed by 3 bases and 4 bases, with 13 bases remaining between them. Germline CDR1 is SNHLY and CDR2 is FYNNEI. This CDR3 region has 16 residues. The CDR3 here is CASSDETGPYNSPLHF. CDR3 nucleotides: TGTGCCAGCAGTGACGAAACAGGGCCTTATAATTCACCCCTCCACTTT.

V is TRBV4-3 and J is TRBJ2-5; possible D gene TRBD2, 6 bases. V dropped 0 bases and J dropped 7 bases, with 9 bases sitting between them. Germline V gene lookup returns CDR1 LGHNA and CDR2 YSLEER. This CDR3 spans 13 amino acids. CDR3 bases: TGCGCCAGCAGCCAAGATCCGGGGGTGACCCAGTACTTC. Translated, it gives CASSQDPGVTQYF.

This clone was detected only once. This chain connects TRBV7-3 to TRBJ1-1; 7 nucleotides match TRBD1. Unmatched junction bases numbered 4, after V lost 5 bases and J lost 4 bases. The V gene's germline CDR1 is SGHTA and CDR2 FQGTGA. This CDR3 comprises 13 residues. CDR3 region: CASSHGQATEAFF. CDR3 coding DNA: TGTGCCAGCAGCCATGGACAGGCCACTGAAGCTTTCTTT.

The rearrangement joins TRBV5-6 to TRBJ1-5, with no clear D. Germline assignment: CDR1 SGHDT and CDR2 YYEEEE. This CDR3 comprises 13 residues. Between the trimmed V and J ends, which lost 2 bases and 1 base, there was a span of 4 bases. This chain's CDR3 is CASSLASNQPQHF. The CDR3 nucleotides are TGTGCCAGCAGCTTAGCAAGCAATCAGCCCCAGCATTTT.

The V and J genes are TRBV28 and TRBJ2-1; 10 nucleotides align to TRBD2. This CDR3 has 16 amino acids. Trimming cost V 9 bases and J 5 bases; bases outside gene matches: 13. Per the germline V gene, CDR1 is MDHEN and CDR2 is SYDVKM. This CDR3 is CASTPGRTSGNNEQFF. The CDR3 DNA is TGTGCCAGTACACCAGGGCGGACTAGCGGCAACAATGAGCAGTTCTTC.

This clone occurred once. This sequence joins TRBV19 and TRBJ1-2, with 10 bases matching TRBD1. This CDR3 contains 15 residues. The V gene's germline CDR1 is LNHDA and CDR2 SQIVND (reference sequence). With V trimmed by 6 bases and J by 8 bases, 12 bases remained unmatched. Here the CDR3 DNA reads TGTGCCAGTAGCCCAAGGGACAGGGGTTCAAAAGGCTACACCTTC. Amino acids: CASSPRDRGSKGYTF.

The rearrangement links TRBV5-4 to TRBJ2-1; D ambiguous. Germline loops: CDR1 SGHNT, CDR2 YYREEE (reference sequence). V was trimmed by 1 base and J by 5 bases, leaving 4 bases between them. The CDR3 is made up of 12 amino acids. The CDR3 reads CASSLTNNEQFF. CDR3 DNA: TGTGCCAGCAGCTTGACTAACAATGAGCAGTTCTTC.

The chain is built from TRBV5-1 and TRBJ2-1, with TRBD2 matching over 9 bases. This CDR3 is built from 16 residues. With V trimmed by 4 bases and J by 6 bases, 11 bases remained unmatched. Germline assignment: CDR1 SGHRS and CDR2 YFSETQ. The CDR3 loop reads CASSPESGGPPNEQFF. The CDR3 nucleotides read TGCGCCAGCAGCCCCGAGAGCGGGGGGCCCCCCAATGAGCAGTTCTTC.

The chain uses TRBV11-2 and TRBJ1-6; perhaps TRBD1 as D (5 bases). The germline gives CDR1 SGHAT, CDR2 FQNNGV. The germline V and J ends were trimmed by 3 bases and 7 bases, with 16 bases remaining between them. This CDR3 contains 16 residues. CDR3 amino acids: CASSFTYRSRNSPLHF. The CDR3 DNA reads TGTGCCAGCAGCTTTACTTACAGGTCGCGGAATTCACCCCTCCACTTT.

The genes are TRBV6-1 and TRBJ1-2; tentatively, D is TRBD1 (6 bases). V was shortened by 7 bases and J by 6 bases, with 18 bases between the two germline ends. Germline CDR1 reads MNHNS; CDR2 reads SASEGT. This CDR3 spans 14 amino acids. The CDR3 sequence: CASKIRNDRHGYTF. Here the CDR3 DNA reads TGTGCCAGCAAGATCAGAAACGACAGGCATGGCTACACCTTC.

This sequence joins TRBV10-3 and TRBJ1-6; TRBD1 aligns across 8 bases. V shed 10 bases and J 8 bases; nucleotides not matched to a gene: 4. Germline lookup yields CDR1 ENHRY and CDR2 SYGVKD. The CDR3 extends over 12 amino acids. CDR3 sequence reads: CATQGADSPLHF. The CDR3 nucleotides read TGTGCCACTCAGGGGGCGGATTCACCCCTCCACTTT.

This rearrangement joins TRBV11-2 to TRBJ2-1, with TRBD2 matching 9 bases. The trim removed 4 bases at V and 7 bases at J, leaving 8 bases unmatched. CDR1 and CDR2 from the germline V gene are SGHAT and FQNNGV. The CDR3 contains 15 residues. The CDR3 here is CASSWALAGGNEQFF. For the CDR3, the DNA is TGTGCCAGCAGCTGGGCTTTGGCGGGAGGGAATGAGCAGTTCTTC.

V usage is TRBV27 and J usage is TRBJ2-2, with TRBD1 as a possible D gene (6 bases). This CDR3 spans 15 amino acids. The ends were cut back, 4 bases at V and 7 bases at J, with 16 bases in the middle. Germline V gives CDR1 MNHEY, CDR2 SMNVEV (reference sequence). The CDR3 is CASSSQGQGHGELFF. DNA of the CDR3: TGTGCCAGCAGTTCCCAGGGTCAGGGACACGGGGAGCTGTTTTTT.

The rearrangement uses TRBV5-6 and TRBJ2-1; D uncertain. V lost 2 bases, J lost 3 bases, and 6 bases lay in between. In germline, CDR1 is SGHDT, CDR2 YYEEEE. CDR3 length: 13 amino acids. This chain's CDR3 is CASSFPDYNEQFF. The CDR3 bases are TGTGCCAGCAGCTTCCCAGACTACAATGAGCAGTTCTTC.

This clone appeared once. This sequence joins TRBV19 and TRBJ1-1, with 9 bases aligning to TRBD1. Trimming took 4 bases from V and 1 from J; bases not matched to a gene: 10. The germline V gene encodes CDR1 LNHDA and CDR2 SQIVND (reference sequence). This CDR3 contains 17 residues. The CDR3 region is CASSRKTQDRGNTEAFF. The DNA for the CDR3 is TGTGCCAGTAGTAGAAAGACTCAGGACAGGGGGAACACTGAAGCTTTCTTT.

This chain uses TRBV12-1 with TRBJ2-5; TRBD2 is taken as the D call from the table, unchecked against the DNA. TRBV12-1 counts as a pseudogene. This CDR3 contains 16 residues. CDR3 DNA sequence: TGTGCCAGCAGCCATCCGACTAGCGGGAGGGGCGAGACCCAGTACTTC. Translated: CASSHPTSGRGETQYF.

The chain carries TRBV30 and TRBJ2-7, with D maybe TRBD2 (7 bases). Trimming took 3 bases from V and 5 from J, leaving 11 bases between them. CDR1 is GTSNPN and CDR2 is SVGIG in the germline V gene (reference sequence). The CDR3 length is 12 residues. In DNA, the CDR3 is TGTGCCTGGAGCTGGGGGGGCCACGAGCAGTACTTC. It is translated as CAWSWGGHEQYF.

V gene TRBV4-3 combines with J gene TRBJ2-7; the D gene is possibly TRBD1 (5 bases). Trimming took off 0 bases at V and 3 bases at J, with 9 bases between the two ends. This CDR3 has 14 residues. Per germline, CDR1 LGHNA and CDR2 YSLEER. DNA of the CDR3: TGCGCCAGCAGCCAAGATTGGGGCCTCTACGAGCAGTACTTC. Protein: CASSQDWGLYEQYF.

The chain combines TRBV19 with TRBJ1-2; D unclear. Trimming stripped 5 bases from V and 4 bases from J, with 17 bases between. Germline CDR1 reads LNHDA; CDR2 reads SQIVND (reference sequence). There are 15 residues in the CDR3. This CDR3 is CASSPNERVVYGYTF. The CDR3 DNA reads TGTGCCAGTAGTCCCAACGAGAGAGTCGTCTATGGCTACACCTTC.